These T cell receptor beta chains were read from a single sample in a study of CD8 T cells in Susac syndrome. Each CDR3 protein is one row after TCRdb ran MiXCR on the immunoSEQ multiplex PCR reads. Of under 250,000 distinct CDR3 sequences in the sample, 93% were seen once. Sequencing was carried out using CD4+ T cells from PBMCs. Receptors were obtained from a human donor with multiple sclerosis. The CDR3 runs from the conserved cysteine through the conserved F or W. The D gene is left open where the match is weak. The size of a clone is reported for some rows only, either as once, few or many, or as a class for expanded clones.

DNA: TGTGCCATCAGTGAGTCTCAGGGCCGGGAGACCCAGTACTTC
CDR3: CAISESQGRETQYF
D: -
V: TRBV10-3
size: -
J: TRBJ2-5

DNA: TGCAGTGCTAGGGTCCCCGGAAAGTACGGCTACACCTTC
CDR3: CSARVPGKYGYTF
D: -
V: TRBV20-1
size: -
J: TRBJ1-2

DNA: TGCGCCAGCAGCCCAAGCCGCCGGGTACGGGGCAATGAGCAGTTCTTC
CDR3: CASSPSRRVRGNEQFF
D: -
V: TRBV4-1
size: -
J: TRBJ2-1

DNA: TGTGCCAGCAGTTATGGAGGGCAGGAGCAGCCCCAGCATTTT
CDR3: CASSYGGQEQPQHF
D: -
V: TRBV6-5
size: once
J: TRBJ1-5

DNA: TGTGCCAGCAGTGAAGTTATGCAGGGCCGCTATGGCTACACCTTC
CDR3: CASSEVMQGRYGYTF
D: -
V: TRBV6-1
size: -
J: TRBJ1-2

DNA: TGTGCCATCAGTGAGTCGGGTAGCCGCGCGAACGAGCAGTACTTC
CDR3: CAISESGSRANEQYF
D: -
V: TRBV10-3
size: -
J: TRBJ2-7

DNA: TGCAGTGCTAGAGATGACAATGAGCAGTTCTTC
CDR3: CSARDDNEQFF
D: -
V: TRBV20-1
size: -
J: TRBJ2-1

DNA: TGTGCCACCAGCGCTGGCCGGACAGGGGTGAACTATGGCTACACCTTC
CDR3: CATSAGRTGVNYGYTF
D: TRBD1
V: TRBV15
size: once
J: TRBJ1-2

DNA: TGCAGTGCTAGAGAAGGGCTAGCGGGAGGAGTAAGGGGTGAGCAGTTCTTC
CDR3: CSAREGLAGGVRGEQFF
D: TRBD2
V: TRBV20-1
size: -
J: TRBJ2-1

DNA: TGCAGTGCTGACGGGGGGGAGACCCAGTACTTC
CDR3: CSADGGETQYF
D: TRBD2
V: TRBV20-1
size: -
J: TRBJ2-5

DNA: TGTGCCTGGAACAAACGAGGGGGGGGCTACACTGAAGCTTTCTTT
CDR3: CAWNKRGGGYTEAFF
D: -
V: TRBV30
size: -
J: TRBJ1-1

DNA: TGTGCCAGCAGGCCCGGGACAGACACCGGGGAGCTGTTTTTT
CDR3: CASRPGTDTGELFF
D: TRBD1
V: TRBV27
size: -
J: TRBJ2-2

DNA: TGTGCCAGCAGCCCTAGCGGCACCACAGATACGCAGTATTTT
CDR3: CASSPSGTTDTQYF
D: TRBD2
V: TRBV7-9
size: few
J: TRBJ2-3

DNA: TGTGCTAGTGGTTCACAGGGCTTTGCAGATACGCAGTATTTT
CDR3: CASGSQGFADTQYF
D: -
V: TRBV12-5
size: -
J: TRBJ2-3

DNA: TGTGCCAGCAGCTCCCCGGGGGGGTTCTACAATGAGCAGTTCTTC
CDR3: CASSSPGGFYNEQFF
D: TRBD2
V: TRBV7-8
size: -
J: TRBJ2-1

DNA: TGTGCCTGGAGTACAGCAGCGAAAGTTAATTCACCCCTCCACTTT
CDR3: CAWSTAAKVNSPLHF
D: -
V: TRBV30
size: -
J: TRBJ1-6

DNA: TGTGCCAGCAATGAGGGGGATGAGCAGTTCTTC
CDR3: CASNEGDEQFF
D: -
V: TRBV12-3/TRBV12-4
size: -
J: TRBJ2-1

DNA: TGTGCCACCAACACCCTAGCTGAGTCCGGGGAGCTGTTTTTT
CDR3: CATNTLAESGELFF
D: -
V: TRBV10-3
size: -
J: TRBJ2-2

DNA: TGTGCCAGCAGCTTTATCGGGGCGAAAGGCAATCAGCCCCAGCATTTT
CDR3: CASSFIGAKGNQPQHF
D: -
V: TRBV7-9
size: -
J: TRBJ1-5

DNA: TGTGCCAGCAGCCGCCCAGGGGGCCCTGAGACCCAGTACTTC
CDR3: CASSRPGGPETQYF
D: TRBD1
V: TRBV7-9
size: -
J: TRBJ2-5

DNA: TGTGCCAGCAGCCGGATCAGGGGGAATTCGGGCGAGCAGTACTTC
CDR3: CASSRIRGNSGEQYF
D: TRBD1
V: TRBV6-5
size: -
J: TRBJ2-7

DNA: TGCGCCAGCAGCCCTGGACAGGGAGGGCCGTGGACGGTTCAGTTCTTC
CDR3: CASSPGQGGPWTVQFF
D: -
V: TRBV5-1
size: -
J: TRBJ2-1

DNA: TGTGCCAGCGACTCTTTAAAGCAGGGCAGGGGTAGCAATCAGCCCCAGCATTTT
CDR3: CASDSLKQGRGSNQPQHF
D: -
V: TRBV28
size: -
J: TRBJ1-5

DNA: TGCGCCAGCAGCCCTTTGGCTGGGACTGAAGCTTTCTTT
CDR3: CASSPLAGTEAFF
D: -
V: TRBV5-1
size: -
J: TRBJ1-1

DNA: TGCGCCAGCAGCTTATTGAGCGGGAGGGTCACAGATACGCAGTATTTT
CDR3: CASSLLSGRVTDTQYF
D: TRBD2
V: TRBV5-1
size: few
J: TRBJ2-3

DNA: TGTGCCAGCAGCCAAGATCAGACAGTGCGTCAGCCCCAGCATTTT
CDR3: CASSQDQTVRQPQHF
D: -
V: TRBV3-1
size: once
J: TRBJ1-5

DNA: TGTGCCAGCAGTCCTCACAGGGGCCCGAGCACAGATACGCAGTATTTT
CDR3: CASSPHRGPSTDTQYF
D: TRBD1
V: TRBV12-3/TRBV12-4
size: -
J: TRBJ2-3

DNA: TGTGCCAGCAGTGAACGGATGACTGATCAGCCCCAGCATTTT
CDR3: CASSERMTDQPQHF
D: -
V: TRBV2
size: -
J: TRBJ1-5

DNA: TGTGCCAGCAGTCAGACAGGGCACAGCAATCAGCCCCAGCATTTT
CDR3: CASSQTGHSNQPQHF
D: TRBD1
V: TRBV2
size: -
J: TRBJ1-5